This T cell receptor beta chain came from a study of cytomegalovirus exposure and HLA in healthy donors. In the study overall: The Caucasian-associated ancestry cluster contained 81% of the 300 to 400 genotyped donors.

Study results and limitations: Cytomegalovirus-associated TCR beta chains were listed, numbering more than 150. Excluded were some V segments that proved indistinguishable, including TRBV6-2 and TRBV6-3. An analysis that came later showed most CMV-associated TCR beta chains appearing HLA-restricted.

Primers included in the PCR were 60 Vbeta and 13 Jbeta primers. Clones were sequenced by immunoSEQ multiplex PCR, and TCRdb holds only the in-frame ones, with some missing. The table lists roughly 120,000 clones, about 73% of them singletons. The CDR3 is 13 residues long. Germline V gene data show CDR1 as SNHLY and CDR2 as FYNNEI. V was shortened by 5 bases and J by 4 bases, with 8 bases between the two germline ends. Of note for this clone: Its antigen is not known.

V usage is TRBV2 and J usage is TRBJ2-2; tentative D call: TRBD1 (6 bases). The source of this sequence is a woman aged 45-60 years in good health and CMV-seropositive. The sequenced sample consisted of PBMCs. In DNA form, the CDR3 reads TGTGCCAGCAGTATAGGGGGCACCGGGGAGCTGTTTTTT. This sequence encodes CASSIGGTGELFF.